These 21 T cell receptor beta chains came from one sample sequenced in a study of blood T cell repertoires in COVID-19. Only in-frame clones appear in the TCRdb table, and some are missing; sequencing was by immunoSEQ multiplex PCR. Seen here are 200,000 to 300,000 clones, roughly 82% observed once, and the top ten hold approximately 2.3%. The sequenced sample was peripheral blood. The receptors come from a middle-aged man who had recovered from COVID-19.

The chain joins TRBV27 to TRBJ2-7, with 11 bases lining up with TRBD2. CDR1 MNHEY and CDR2 SMNVEV come from the germline V gene (reference sequence). The CDR3 runs to 13 residues. V lost 8 bases, J lost 4 bases, and 4 bases stayed unmatched. CDR3 DNA: TGTGCCAGCCAACTAGCGGGAGCTTACGAGCAGTACTTC. Translation gives CASQLAGAYEQYF.

The chain couples TRBV7-2 to TRBJ2-1; D may be TRBD2 (6 bases). Germline V gene data show CDR1 as SGHTA and CDR2 as FQGNSA. The CDR3 runs to 15 residues. V dropped 10 bases and J dropped 1 base, with 17 bases sitting between them. CDR3 DNA: TGTGCCACCACGACCGGGGGACGATCCTACAATGAGCAGTTCTTC. Its translation is CATTTGGRSYNEQFF.

The chain has TRBV11-2 and TRBJ1-1; TRBD1 might be the D (5 bases). Trimming pared 5 bases from V and 5 bases from J, leaving 18 bases between. The CDR3 is made up of 15 amino acids. Germline values: CDR1 SGHAT, CDR2 FQNNGV. DNA for the CDR3: TGTGCCAGCAGCCTAACGGGGGTTGGAACGACTGAAGCTTTCTTT. Its protein is CASSLTGVGTTEAFF.

A few counts support this clone. The CDR3 is CASSLAEGGGYEQYF. The CDR3 nucleotides read TGTGCCAGCAGCTTGGCGGAGGGAGGTGGCTACGAGCAGTACTTC. V and J are TRBV5-4 and TRBJ2-7; perhaps TRBD2 as D (6 bases). V was clipped by 0 bases and J by 3 bases, with 13 bases between them. The germline gives CDR1 SGHNT, CDR2 YYREEE (reference sequence). This CDR3 comprises 15 residues.

This chain uses TRBV10-2 with TRBJ2-7; 13 bases agree with TRBD2. Germline-derived CDR1 and CDR2 are WSHSY and SAAADI. Trimming cost V 4 bases and J 4 bases; bases outside gene matches: 7. This CDR3 region has 16 residues. The CDR3 nucleotides read TGCGCCAGCAGTGGATGGGGACTAGCGGGACCATACGAGCAGTACTTC. Translating gives CASSGWGLAGPYEQYF.

This clone has only one observation. The rearrangement uses TRBV9 and TRBJ2-7; 8 bases match TRBD2. V lost 0 bases, J lost 5 bases, and 4 bases stayed unmatched. The CDR3 length is 14 residues. Germline V lookup: CDR1 SGDLS, CDR2 YYNGEE. The CDR3 coding sequence is TGTGCCAGCAGCGTAGGGCGGGGGGCTGACGAGCAGTACTTC. Protein sequence: CASSVGRGADEQYF.

CDR3 bases: TGTGCCAGCAGTTTCGGGGCAGGGGAAAACACCGGGGAGCTGTTTTTT. It codes for CASSFGAGENTGELFF. The chain links TRBV27 to TRBJ2-2; D is perhaps TRBD1 (6 bases). The CDR3 has 16 residues. V was shortened by 3 bases and J by 2 bases, with 13 bases between the two germline ends. Per the germline V gene, CDR1 is MNHEY and CDR2 is SMNVEV (reference sequence).

The chain recombines TRBV10-3 with TRBJ2-4; D unclear. V was pared by 6 bases and J by 6 bases, with 12 bases between. Germline values: CDR1 ENHRY, CDR2 SYGVKD. The CDR3 is made up of 13 amino acids. CDR3: CAIRPEMRNIQYF. The CDR3 nucleotides are TGTGCCATCAGGCCCGAGATGAGAAACATTCAGTACTTC.

The genes are TRBV10-2 and TRBJ2-7, with D tentatively TRBD2 (5 bases). CDR3 size: 11 residues. The V end lost 5 bases, the J end lost 6 bases, and 8 bases lay between the germline ends. Germline values: CDR1 WSHSY, CDR2 SAAADI. CDR3 loop: CASSLASEQYF. The CDR3 DNA sequence: TGCGCCAGCAGTTTAGCGTCCGAGCAGTACTTC.

The rearrangement links TRBV29-1 to TRBJ1-1, with D perhaps TRBD1 (6 bases). Per germline, CDR1 SQVTM and CDR2 ANQGSEA. Trimming shortened V by 7 bases and J by 1 base, and 19 bases separated the two germline ends. This CDR3 region has 15 residues. The CDR3 DNA reads as TGCAGCGCCTTCTACATCGGACAGAAGAACACTGAAGCTTTCTTT. Its translation: CSAFYIGQKNTEAFF.

V and J are TRBV5-1 and TRBJ1-1; D gene ambiguous. Germline CDR1 reads SGHRS; CDR2 reads YFSETQ. The CDR3 contains 14 residues. V was clipped by 4 bases and J by 6 bases, with 16 bases between them. CDR3 in amino acids: CASSPPGGSAEAFF. The CDR3 nucleotides are TGCGCCAGCAGCCCCCCTGGCGGGTCAGCTGAAGCTTTCTTT.

This clone was picked up a small number of times. V is TRBV4-1 and J is TRBJ2-7; D gene uncertain. The germline V and J ends were trimmed by 1 base and 1 base, with 26 bases remaining between them. From germline, CDR1 is MGHRA and CDR2 YSYEKL. This CDR3 has 20 amino acids. CDR3 in DNA: TGCGCCAGCAGCCAAGGCCTTCCGGTCTGGGCTCGATTAGGTTCCTACGAGCAGTACTTC. It codes for CASSQGLPVWARLGSYEQYF.

The count of this clone is one. The V gene is TRBV18, the J gene TRBJ2-1; TRBD2 aligns across 11 bases. The germline V gene encodes CDR1 KGHSH and CDR2 LQKENI. V trimming: 0 bases; J trimming: 3 bases; junction bases outside the gene matches: 4. CDR3 length: 17 amino acids. CDR3 bases: TGTGCCAGCTCACCACCCCAAGGGACTAGCGGCTACAATGAGCAGTTCTTC. It encodes CASSPPQGTSGYNEQFF.

The rearrangement joins TRBV12-5 to TRBJ1-2; possible D gene TRBD1, 6 bases. The V end was cut by 7 bases, the J end by 6 bases, with 15 bases between. The CDR3 is 13 residues long. CDR1 is LGHNT and CDR2 is FRNRAP in the germline V gene. CDR3 in amino acids: CASAPNRAHGYTF. CDR3 nucleotides: TGTGCTAGTGCTCCGAACAGGGCTCATGGCTACACCTTC.

CDR3 protein: CAWAGLSGVNEQFF. CDR3 bases: TGTGCCTGGGCGGGTCTATCGGGGGTGAATGAGCAGTTCTTC. J is TRBJ2-1 and V is TRBV30; perhaps TRBD2 as D (6 bases). The CDR3 length is 14 residues. CDR1 is GTSNPN, CDR2 SVGIG, per germline (reference sequence). The V and J ends lost 5 bases and 7 bases respectively, with 18 bases between them.

The J gene is TRBJ2-7, the V gene TRBV27; D possibly corresponds to TRBD2 (5 bases). The CDR3 has 13 residues. V was pared by 3 bases and J by 3 bases, with 9 bases between. The V gene's germline CDR1 is MNHEY and CDR2 SMNVEV (reference sequence). The DNA of the CDR3 is TGTGCCAGCAGTTTCAACGGGAACTACGAGCAGTACTTC. Translating it yields CASSFNGNYEQYF.

The chain's CDR3 is CSVPRGGGGYTF. The CDR3 DNA is TGCAGCGTACCACGAGGGGGTGGGGGCTACACCTTC. The chain links TRBV29-1 to TRBJ1-2; a weak D match, TRBD1 (6 bases). CDR3 size: 12 residues. Germline V gives CDR1 SQVTM, CDR2 ANQGSEA. Trimming removed 6 bases from V and 8 bases from J, with 16 bases in between.

The chain employs TRBV30 and TRBJ2-3, with 13 bases aligning to TRBD2. J gave up 2 bases and V 5 bases, and 1 base lay outside the gene matches. Germline V CDR1 and CDR2: GTSNPN, SVGIG (reference sequence). This CDR3 is 14 amino acids long. CDR3 bases: TGTGCCTGGGGGACTAGCGGGAACACAGATACGCAGTATTTT. It translates to CAWGTSGNTDTQYF. Based on the CDR3 plus reference TRBV30 and TRBJ2-3, the full variable domain is SQTIHQWPATLVQPVGSPLSLECTVEGTSNPNLYWYRQAAGRGLQLLFYSVGIGQISSEVPQNLSASRPQDRQFILSSKKLLLSDSGFYLCAWGTSGNTDTQYFGPGTRLTVL.

The V call is TRBV19, the J call TRBJ2-6; D uncertain. CDR3 length: 14 residues. Germline V gene data show CDR1 as LNHDA and CDR2 as SQIVND (reference sequence). V lost 11 bases and J 4 bases, leaving 15 bases between the germline ends. The chain's CDR3 is CASNPPEGANVLTF. The DNA of the CDR3 is TGTGCCTCCAACCCCCCGGAGGGGGCCAACGTCCTGACTTTC.

This chain links TRBV2 with TRBJ2-2; possible D gene TRBD1, 6 bases. CDR3 length equals 12 residues. Trimming removed 8 bases from V and 4 bases from J, with 8 bases in between. CDR1 is SNHLY, CDR2 FYNNEI, per germline. Here the CDR3 DNA reads TGTGCCAGCGGGGACACCACCGGGGAGCTGTTTTTT. It encodes CASGDTTGELFF.

The chain recombines TRBV2 with TRBJ1-2; a possible D gene is TRBD1 (5 bases). Trimming shortened V by 10 bases and J by 6 bases, and 18 bases separated the two germline ends. This CDR3 comprises 13 residues. Germline assignment: CDR1 SNHLY and CDR2 FYNNEI. CDR3 sequence (DNA): TGTGCCACATCAATTGGGACTACGCATGGCTACACCTTC. This encodes CATSIGTTHGYTF.